This T cell receptor beta chain was documented in a study of tumor-infiltrating lymphocytes in primary liver carcinoma. About the research overall: Productive TCRbeta reads per sample were roughly 3.5 to 7.5 million, not differing by tissue. Overall study results and limits: About 7.5-25% of top clones, no more, were shared by all five regions.

A constant-region primer primed TCR beta cDNA synthesis from around 500 ng of total RNA. The TCR beta library was amplified through three nested multiplex PCR rounds in a modified ARM-PCR procedure. TCRdb called the multiplex PCR reads again in MiXCR, with one record for every CDR3 protein. Of 95,000 to 100,000 distinct CDR3 sequences listed, more than 65% were seen once; the top ten hold 12%. Regarding this clonotype: Its cognate antigen is unknown.

Taking roughly 20-32 mg of unsorted bulk tissue, the authors co-extracted RNA and DNA. Patients underwent resection of primary liver carcinoma. This receptor was taken from a woman aged 55 to 70 with primary liver carcinoma and hepatitis B virus infection. Sequencing used liver tumor tissue from sampling region 2. Subset: tumor region T2, inferior pole.

CDR3 nucleotides: TGTGCCAGCAGTTCATTGGGGTCGGGGAACACTGAAGCTTTCTTT. It yields the protein CASSSLGSGNTEAFF. This chain links TRBV12-3 or TRBV12-4 with TRBJ1-1; D is unresolved. The ends were cut back, 4 bases at V and 1 base at J, with 13 bases in the middle. The CDR3 consists of 15 residues.